These 23 T cell receptor beta chains were all obtained from the same sample, sequenced in a study of metastatic and nonmetastatic thyroid tumors. With MiXCR, TCRdb called clones anew from the PCR reads. The profile shows roughly 34,000 clones, about a fifth of them singletons. Before thyroid surgery, none of the patients had received any treatment. The source material was tumor tissue. Every receptor here comes from a male donor with papillary thyroid cancer or a benign thyroid nodule (not recorded which). Some clones in this sample may be carry-over from other donors' samples.

The CDR3 DNA is TGTGCCAGCAGCTTAGGAGGTCCGAACACTGAAGCTTTCTTT. Its protein product is CASSLGGPNTEAFF. The chain uses TRBV7-9 and TRBJ1-1, with no clear D. The V gene's germline CDR1 is SEHNR and CDR2 FQNEAQ (reference sequence). The CDR3 has 14 amino acids. Trimming stripped 1 base from V and 1 base from J, with 7 bases between.

The rearrangement joins TRBV6-4 to TRBJ1-1; D is perhaps TRBD1 (5 bases). Germline V gives CDR1 MRHNA, CDR2 SNTAGT. V lost 2 bases and J 4 bases, leaving 17 bases between the germline ends. The CDR3 sequence is 16 residues long. The CDR3 protein is CASSDMDIQWTTEAFF. The CDR3 DNA reads TGTGCCAGCAGTGACATGGACATCCAGTGGACCACTGAAGCTTTCTTT.

This clone appeared a few times. The CDR3 ends on some other residue instead of the conserved phenylalanine or tryptophan, so this is likely a read error. J is TRBJ2-2 and V is TRBV6-2 or TRBV6-3; the D is unclear. The germline V gene has CDR1 MNHEY and CDR2 SVGEGT. CDR3 size: 13 residues. CDR3 coding DNA: TGTGCCAGCAGTTACCGGTACACTGGGGAGCTGTTTTCT. This codes for CASSYRYTGELFS.

In this sample, this clone turned up many times. The genes are TRBV4-3 and TRBJ1-2, with a tentative D call TRBD1 (5 bases). V was clipped by 0 bases and J by 4 bases, with 15 bases between them. In germline, CDR1 is LGHNA, CDR2 YSLEER. The CDR3 is 16 amino acids. The CDR3 nucleotides read TGCGCCAGCAGCCAAGAGGTCAGGGTGCGATCCTATGGCTACACCTTC. As protein: CASSQEVRVRSYGYTF.

This clone has at least ten counts. This rearrangement joins TRBV4-1 to TRBJ2-7, with D unclear. Germline-derived CDR1 and CDR2 are MGHRA and YSYEKL. Trimming shortened V by 5 bases and J by 0 bases, and 11 bases separated the two germline ends. This CDR3 spans 14 amino acids. This CDR3 reads CASSGWRNSYEQYF. The CDR3 DNA reads TGCGCCAGCAGCGGCTGGCGGAACTCCTACGAGCAGTACTTC.

This clone occurred many times. V gene TRBV24-1 combines with J gene TRBJ2-4; D not certain. V shed 4 bases and J shed 0 bases, with 12 bases lying between them. The CDR3 extends over 16 amino acids. Germline V gives CDR1 KGHDR, CDR2 SFDVKD. CDR3: CATSEWSTLAKNIQYF. In DNA form, the CDR3 reads TGTGCCACCAGTGAGTGGAGCACGCTAGCCAAAAACATTCAGTACTTC.

This clone has at least ten counts. The chain carries TRBV20-1 and TRBJ1-2; 10 bases map to TRBD1. This CDR3 is built from 16 residues. The germline gives CDR1 DFQATT, CDR2 SNEGSKA (reference sequence). V was pared by 1 base and J by 4 bases, with 9 bases of the junction left unmatched. In DNA, the CDR3 is TGCAGTGCTAGAGGTCAACCGGGACAGGGGACCTATGGCTACACCTTC. Translation gives CSARGQPGQGTYGYTF.

This clone was detected ten times or more. The V and J genes are TRBV4-1 and TRBJ2-7; 10 positions agree with TRBD1. CDR1 is MGHRA and CDR2 is YSYEKL in the germline V gene. J lost 6 bases, V lost 0 bases, and 2 bases had no gene match. The CDR3 totals 14 residues. This CDR3 reads CASSQDRTGGEQYF. The DNA of the CDR3 is TGCGCCAGCAGCCAAGATAGGACAGGGGGCGAGCAGTACTTC.

The V and J genes are TRBV11-2 and TRBJ2-5, with a possible D match to TRBD1 (6 bases). The CDR3 is 14 residues long. Trimming removed 6 bases from V and 6 bases from J, with 17 bases in between. In germline, CDR1 is SGHAT, CDR2 FQNNGV. CDR3 region: CASRRTGLEQTQYF. The CDR3 DNA follows: TGTGCCAGCAGACGAACAGGGTTGGAACAGACCCAGTACTTC. Variable domain in full (rest from reference TRBV11-2 and TRBJ2-5): EAGVAQSPRYKIIEKRQSVAFWCNPISGHATLYWYQQILGQGPKLLIQFQNNGVVDDSQLPKDRFSAERLKGVDSTLKIQPAKLEDSAVYLCASRRTGLEQTQYFGPGTRLLVL.

This chain links TRBV6-2 or TRBV6-3 with TRBJ2-7; D perhaps matches TRBD2 (6 bases). The CDR3 has 13 amino acids. With 6 bases removed from V and 5 bases from J, the gap between germline ends came to 14 bases. CDR1 and CDR2 (germline): MNHEY, SVGEGT. The DNA of the CDR3 is TGTGCCAGCAGGCCAGGGAGGCCCCACGAGCAGTACTTC. As protein: CASRPGRPHEQYF.

The V call is TRBV4-2, the J call TRBJ1-2; possibly TRBD1 for D (5 bases). The germline V gene has CDR1 LGHNA and CDR2 YNFKEQ. Trimming pared 0 bases from V and 0 bases from J, leaving 17 bases between. The CDR3 spans 18 residues. CDR3: CASSQEVGGPQANYGYTF. The CDR3 DNA is TGTGCCAGCAGCCAAGAGGTCGGGGGACCCCAAGCTAACTATGGCTACACCTTC.

This clone has a count of ten or more. The chain recombines TRBV11-2 with TRBJ2-4; 9 bases are a match to TRBD1. CDR1 and CDR2 from the germline V gene are SGHAT and FQNNGV. The CDR3 loop spans 16 amino acids. V gave up 5 bases and J gave up 6 bases; unmatched junction bases: 11. The CDR3 DNA reads as TGTGCCAGCAGCCCGATTGGGGACAGGGTTATAAACATTCAGTACTTC. Encoded protein: CASSPIGDRVINIQYF. The full variable domain, in which reference TRBV11-2 and TRBJ2-4 provide the parts outside the CDR3, is EAGVAQSPRYKIIEKRQSVAFWCNPISGHATLYWYQQILGQGPKLLIQFQNNGVVDDSQLPKDRFSAERLKGVDSTLKIQPAKLEDSAVYLCASSPIGDRVINIQYFGAGTRLSVL.

This chain uses TRBV6-2 or TRBV6-3 with TRBJ1-5; D perhaps matches TRBD1 (6 bases). There are 14 residues in the CDR3. V lost 7 bases, J lost 9 bases, and 19 bases lay in between. Germline V gene lookup returns CDR1 MNHEY and CDR2 SVGEGT. CDR3 DNA: TGTGCCAGCACCATCGGACTGGGGGCGAGGCCCCAGCATTTT. This gives the protein CASTIGLGARPQHF.

This rearrangement joins TRBV5-1 to TRBJ2-1; TRBD2 matches 12 bases. V lost 7 bases, J lost 7 bases, and 21 bases stayed unmatched. Germline lookup yields CDR1 SGHRS and CDR2 YFSETQ. This CDR3 contains 19 residues. The CDR3 DNA reads as TGCGCCAGCCGCCCCCCCCCGACCCTGACTAGCGGGAGAGGAAATGAGCAGTTCTTC. It translates to CASRPPPTLTSGRGNEQFF. Filled out from reference TRBV5-1 and TRBJ2-1, the complete variable domain reads KAGVTQTPRYLIKTRGQQVTLSCSPISGHRSVSWYQQTPGQGLQFLFEYFSETQRNKGNFPGRFSGRQFSNSRSEMNVSTLELGDSALYLCASRPPPTLTSGRGNEQFFGPGTRLTVL.

This clone was seen repeatedly, ten times or more. The V gene is TRBV3-1, the J gene TRBJ1-4, with D tentatively TRBD1 (5 bases). The germline V gene has CDR1 LGHDT and CDR2 YNNKEL (reference sequence). V shed 1 base and J shed 7 bases, with 10 bases lying between them. The CDR3 sequence is 14 residues long. This CDR3 reads CASSQVQGVEKLFF. The CDR3 DNA reads TGTGCCAGCAGCCAAGTCCAGGGAGTTGAAAAACTGTTTTTT.

This clone was seen repeatedly, ten times or more. The genes are TRBV6-2 or TRBV6-3 and TRBJ1-4; 10 nucleotides match TRBD1. The J segment lost 10 bases and the V segment lost 8 bases, leaving 13 bases of the junction unmatched. This CDR3 comprises 15 residues. In germline, CDR1 is MNHEY, CDR2 SVGEGT. CDR3: CASGETGTGVPKLFF. CDR3 bases: TGTGCCAGCGGGGAGACCGGGACAGGGGTTCCAAAACTGTTTTTT.

There are many counts of this clone. The CDR3, as DNA: TGCAGTGCTAGAAAGGACAGGCTGGGTTCACCCCTCCACTTT. Its translation is CSARKDRLGSPLHF. J is TRBJ1-6 and V is TRBV20-1; 7 bases agree with TRBD1. This CDR3 region has 14 residues. J lost 9 bases, V lost 2 bases, and 7 bases had no gene match. Germline values: CDR1 DFQATT, CDR2 SNEGSKA (reference sequence).

In its sample, this clone was seen many times. The chain links TRBV24-1 to TRBJ2-7; possibly TRBD2 for D (6 bases). In germline, CDR1 is KGHDR, CDR2 SFDVKD. V lost 4 bases and J 5 bases, leaving 8 bases between the germline ends. The CDR3 spans 12 residues. CDR3 bases: TGTGCCACCAGTGAAGCGGGTCACGAGCAGTACTTC. As protein: CATSEAGHEQYF.

This clone was seen ten or more times. Just one base apart from a much larger clone, this may be a read error. In this CDR3 the conserved last residue, phenylalanine or tryptophan, is missing, so a read error is likely. The chain joins TRBV20-1 to TRBJ1-1, with D unresolved. Germline CDR1 and CDR2: DFQATT and SNEGSKA (reference sequence). The V gene lost 2 bases and the J gene lost 3 bases, with 13 bases spanning the gap. The CDR3 runs to 14 residues. Here the CDR3 DNA reads TGCAGTGCTAGATGGAGGATCTCGGACACTGAAGCTTTCTCT. It is translated as CSARWRISDTEAFS.

The chain joins TRBV11-2 to TRBJ2-3; D call uncertain. The CDR3 is 15 residues long. The germline CDR1 and CDR2 sequences are SGHAT and FQNNGV. Trimming removed 7 bases at V and 5 bases at J, with 19 bases between. This CDR3 reads CASTRGGSRGDTQYF. Here the CDR3 DNA reads TGTGCCAGCACTCGAGGTGGATCCCGAGGAGATACGCAGTATTTT.

The chain has TRBV7-9 and TRBJ1-2; TRBD1 matches 7 bases. Germline trimming cut 5 bases from V and 5 bases from J; bases unmatched to any gene: 5. The CDR3 is 13 residues long. The germline CDR1 and CDR2 sequences are SEHNR and FQNEAQ (reference sequence). In DNA, the CDR3 is TGTGCCAGCAGCCGAGGGACAGTTTATGGCTACACCTTC. Protein sequence: CASSRGTVYGYTF.

This clone was observed at least ten times. This chain connects TRBV19 to TRBJ1-5; 10 bases fit TRBD1. CDR3 size: 15 residues. The V gene's germline CDR1 is LNHDA and CDR2 SQIVND (reference sequence). Trimming cost V 1 base and J 7 bases; bases outside gene matches: 4. CDR3 nucleotide sequence: TGTGCCAGTAGTATAGGGACAGGGGGAGGACAGCCCCAGCATTTT. This gives the protein CASSIGTGGGQPQHF.

About this clone itself: The junction departs from the called germline gene at one end, perhaps through a read error. The chain couples TRBV28 to TRBJ2-7, with D unresolved. Germline lookup yields CDR1 MDHEN and CDR2 SYDVKM. This CDR3 spans 12 amino acids. The CDR3 DNA reads as TGTGCCAGCAGTCCACTATCTGAAGAGCTGTACTTC. Its protein is CASSPLSEELYF.